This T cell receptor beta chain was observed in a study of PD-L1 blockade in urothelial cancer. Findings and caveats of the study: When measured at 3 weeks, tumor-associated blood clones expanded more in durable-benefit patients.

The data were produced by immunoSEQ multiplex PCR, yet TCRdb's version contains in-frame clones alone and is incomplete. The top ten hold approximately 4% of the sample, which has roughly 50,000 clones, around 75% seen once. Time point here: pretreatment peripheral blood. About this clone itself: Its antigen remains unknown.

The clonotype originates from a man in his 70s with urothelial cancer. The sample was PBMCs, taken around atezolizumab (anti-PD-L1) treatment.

The CDR3 region is CASSQGGRGQNTEAFF. The CDR3 nucleotides are TGTGCCAGCAGCCAAGGAGGACGGGGACAGAACACTGAAGCTTTCTTT. The V and J genes are TRBV4-2 and TRBJ1-1; D might be TRBD1 (6 bases). Germline-derived CDR1 and CDR2 are LGHNA and YNFKEQ. Deletions cut 1 base from V and 1 base from J, with 13 bases between. The length of the CDR3 is 16 residues.